This T cell receptor beta chain comes out of a study of blood T cell repertoires in COVID-19. Turning to the study itself: Sites in the United States, Italy and Spain provided acute and convalescent COVID-19 samples. The cDNA or gDNA used as material had been derived from T cells, B-cell-depleted T cells, or PBMCs.

The data were produced by immunoSEQ multiplex PCR, yet TCRdb's version contains in-frame clones alone and is incomplete. Seen here are under 300,000 clones, about 79% observed once, and the top ten hold approximately 1.5%. The CDR3 is 15 amino acids. V was shortened by 1 base and J by 0 bases, with 6 bases between the two germline ends. Per germline, CDR1 KGHSH and CDR2 LQKENI. This chain links TRBV18 with TRBJ1-4; D unresolved. The sequencing sample was made of peripheral blood. The receptor was derived from a woman in her thirties or forties who had recovered from COVID-19. The CDR3 is CASSPLRSTNEKLFF. The CDR3 nucleotides read TGTGCCAGCTCACCACTCAGATCAACTAATGAAAAACTGTTTTTT. Full variable domain (outside the CDR3, taken from reference TRBV18 and TRBJ1-4): NAGVMQNPRHLVRRRGQEARLRCSPMKGHSHVYWYRQLPEEGLKFMVYLQKENIIDESGMPKERFSAEFPKEGPSILRIQQVVRGDSAAYFCASSPLRSTNEKLFFGSGTQLSVL.